This T cell receptor (beta chain) was captured by sequencing in a study of blood T cell repertoires in COVID-19. Study as a whole: Sites across the United States, Italy and Spain contributed samples from acute and convalescent COVID-19.

This clone was seen once. Some clones are missing from TCRdb's copy, which holds only in-frame ones; the method was immunoSEQ multiplex PCR. The table lists 70,000 or so clones, approximately 75% of them singletons. V lost 2 bases and J lost 1; bases outside the gene matches: 3. The CDR3 has 15 amino acids. Germline V gives CDR1 MNHEY, CDR2 SVGAGI. Input material: peripheral blood. The V call is TRBV6-5, the J call TRBJ2-3; 7 nucleotides agree with TRBD1. This receptor was identified in a human donor in a cohort sampled during active COVID-19. The CDR3: CASSYGDRGTDTQYF. The CDR3 DNA sequence: TGTGCCAGCAGTTACGGAGACAGGGGCACAGATACGCAGTATTTT.